This passage covers 29 T cell receptor beta chains from one sample sequenced in a study of PD-1 blockade in classical Hodgkin lymphoma. Every one of the patients relapsed after autologous stem cell transplantation (brentuximab vedotin exposure was variable). Measured with immunoSEQ multiplex PCR; TCRdb has only the in-frame clones, and not every one. Altogether 40,000 or so clones are present, about 86% being singletons, with the ten largest covering about 6%. The sequencing here drew on peripheral blood mononuclear cells (PBMCs), taken before the second cycle of nivolumab. The origin of the receptors is a human donor with classical Hodgkin lymphoma.

This chain joins TRBV28 and TRBJ2-5; 14 nucleotides align to TRBD2. The ends lost 5 bases at V and 1 base at J; junction bases unmatched: 3. The germline CDR1 and CDR2 sequences are MDHEN and SYDVKM. CDR3 length: 16 amino acids. CDR3 in DNA: TGTGCCAGCAGTCTCGGGACTAGCGGGGGCCAAGAGACCCAGTACTTC. It is translated as CASSLGTSGGQETQYF.

This clone was recorded only once. The V gene is TRBV7-2, the J gene TRBJ2-1; D is perhaps TRBD1 or TRBD2 (5 bases each). Germline V gene data show CDR1 as SGHTA and CDR2 as FQGNSA. The V gene lost 5 bases and the J gene lost 0 bases, with 14 bases spanning the gap. This CDR3 is 16 amino acids long. In nucleotides, the CDR3 is TGTGCCAGCAGCCCCAGGGAGTTCGGCTCCTACAATGAGCAGTTCTTC. It yields the protein CASSPREFGSYNEQFF.

The rearrangement links TRBV11-2 to TRBJ2-7; D is unclear. This CDR3 is built from 13 residues. Germline lookup yields CDR1 SGHAT and CDR2 FQNNGV. The V end lost 6 bases, the J end lost 2 bases, and 11 bases lay between the germline ends. CDR3 sequence reads: CASSLWTAYEQYF. CDR3 bases: TGTGCCAGCAGTCTTTGGACGGCCTACGAGCAGTACTTC.

The J gene is TRBJ2-1, the V gene TRBV9; 10 bases match TRBD1. V shed 6 bases and J 8 bases; nucleotides not matched to a gene: 8. Looked up from germline, CDR1 is SGDLS and CDR2 is YYNGEE. This CDR3 has 14 residues. The CDR3, as DNA: TGTGCCAGCACCCGGGACAGGGGAAGGGATGAGCAGTTCTTC. Translated: CASTRDRGRDEQFF.

This chain connects TRBV19 to TRBJ1-1; tentative D call: TRBD1 (5 bases). CDR1 and CDR2 (germline): LNHDA, SQIVND (reference sequence). CDR3 length equals 13 residues. The germline V and J ends were trimmed by 11 bases and 1 base, with 14 bases remaining between them. CDR3 sequence (DNA): TGTGCCGCCCGGAGGACAACGAACACTGAAGCTTTCTTT. This encodes CAARRTTNTEAFF.

The chain combines TRBV27 with TRBJ2-2, with a tentative D call TRBD1 (5 bases). The V and J ends lost 5 bases and 3 bases respectively, with 16 bases between them. The CDR3 runs to 16 residues. CDR1 and CDR2 (germline): MNHEY, SMNVEV (reference sequence). The CDR3 loop reads CASSLIQGIDTGELFF. In nucleotides, the CDR3 is TGTGCCAGCAGTCTAATCCAGGGTATCGACACCGGGGAGCTGTTTTTT.

This sequence joins TRBV6-1 and TRBJ2-1; the D gene is possibly TRBD1 (6 bases). This CDR3 has 15 amino acids. The germline gives CDR1 MNHNS, CDR2 SASEGT. Trimming removed 5 bases from V and 6 bases from J, with 17 bases in between. The CDR3 DNA sequence: TGTGCCAGCAGTTCTCAGGGGTTCCTTATCAATGAGCAGTTCTTC. Residues: CASSSQGFLINEQFF.

This rearrangement joins TRBV19 to TRBJ2-3, with TRBD2 matching 9 bases. Per germline, CDR1 LNHDA and CDR2 SQIVND (reference sequence). The CDR3 length is 14 residues. With 10 bases clipped from V and 2 bases from J, the junction kept 7 bases outside the gene matches. CDR3 in DNA: TGTGCCACAATGACTAGCGGCACCACAGATACGCAGTATTTT. Residues: CATMTSGTTDTQYF.

The chain joins TRBV6-6 to TRBJ2-7; 9 nucleotides agree with TRBD2. The trim removed 6 bases at V and 10 bases at J, leaving 16 bases unmatched. This CDR3 is built from 15 residues. Germline V gene lookup returns CDR1 MNHNY and CDR2 SVGAGI (reference sequence). The CDR3 here is CASSPRWVAGAEQYF. DNA of the CDR3: TGTGCCAGCAGCCCCCGGTGGGTAGCGGGGGCGGAACAGTACTTC.

The J gene is TRBJ2-5, the V gene TRBV5-1; D is tentatively TRBD1 or TRBD2 (5 bases each). V dropped 0 bases and J dropped 2 bases, with 11 bases sitting between them. CDR3 length equals 15 residues. Per germline, CDR1 SGHRS and CDR2 YFSETQ. Written as DNA, the CDR3 is TGCGCCAGCAGCTTGGCCCTGGGGACGCAAGAGACCCAGTACTTC. Encoded protein: CASSLALGTQETQYF.

This rearrangement joins TRBV27 to TRBJ2-5; no definite D call. The CDR3 covers 11 residues. V lost 7 bases and J 2 bases, leaving 5 bases between the germline ends. The germline V gene encodes CDR1 MNHEY and CDR2 SMNVEV (reference sequence). The CDR3 nucleotides are TGTGCCAGCAAGTTTCAAGAGACCCAGTACTTC. Amino acids: CASKFQETQYF.

This chain uses TRBV28 with TRBJ2-4; D may be TRBD1 (7 bases). Trimming cost V 3 bases and J 8 bases, with 11 bases left between them. The germline V gene encodes CDR1 MDHEN and CDR2 SYDVKM. The CDR3 runs 13 residues. In DNA, the CDR3 is TGTGCCAGCAGTTTCGGCAGGGGGGACATTCAGTACTTC. It encodes CASSFGRGDIQYF.

This chain connects TRBV7-6 to TRBJ1-3; no clear D. This CDR3 is 15 amino acids long. The V gene lost 1 base and the J gene lost 0 bases, with 7 bases spanning the gap. CDR1 and CDR2 from the germline V gene are SGHVS and FNYEAQ. CDR3 protein: CASSLDRFSGNTIYF. CDR3 coding DNA: TGTGCCAGCAGCTTAGACAGATTCTCTGGAAACACCATATATTTT. The variable domain in full, completed from reference TRBV7-6 and TRBJ1-3, reads GAGVSQSPRYKVTKRGQDVALRCDPISGHVSLYWYRQALGQGPEFLTYFNYEAQQDKSGLPNDRFSAERPEGSISTLTIQRTEQRDSAMYRCASSLDRFSGNTIYFGEGSWLTVV.

This CDR3 reads CASGVYSRGGKETQYF. CDR3 coding DNA: TGTGCCAGCGGAGTTTATTCGCGGGGGGGAAAAGAGACCCAGTACTTC. The V and J genes are TRBV28 and TRBJ2-5; 9 nucleotides match TRBD2. The V segment lost 8 bases and the J segment 3 bases; nucleotides outside the gene matches: 13. Germline loops: CDR1 MDHEN, CDR2 SYDVKM. The CDR3 loop spans 16 amino acids.

The rearrangement joins TRBV2 to TRBJ2-5, with D tentatively TRBD1 or TRBD2 (6 bases each). V was pared by 5 bases and J by 5 bases, with 15 bases between. Germline V gene data show CDR1 as SNHLY and CDR2 as FYNNEI. The CDR3 is 14 residues long. The chain's CDR3 is CASSKGGSEETQYF. CDR3 nucleotide sequence: TGTGCCAGCAGTAAGGGGGGTAGTGAGGAGACCCAGTACTTC.

This rearrangement joins TRBV27 to TRBJ2-2; TRBD2 matches at 12 bases. From germline, CDR1 is MNHEY and CDR2 SMNVEV (reference sequence). The CDR3 consists of 17 residues. The V and J ends lost 2 bases and 9 bases, in that order; junction bases with no gene match: 10. The CDR3, as DNA: TGTGCCAGCAGTTTAGGGGCGCTAGCGGGGGGGCGGAGGGAGCTGTTTTTT. Its protein product is CASSLGALAGGRRELFF.

The chain couples TRBV18 to TRBJ1-5; 7 nucleotides match TRBD1. The V and J ends lost 5 bases and 7 bases, in that order; junction bases with no gene match: 5. Germline CDR1 reads KGHSH; CDR2 reads LQKENI. The CDR3 has 13 amino acids. The CDR3 sequence is CASSGTGEQPQHF. The CDR3 nucleotides read TGTGCCAGCTCAGGAACAGGGGAGCAGCCCCAGCATTTT.

The J gene is TRBJ1-1, the V gene TRBV10-3; 10 nucleotides match TRBD1. Germline V gene lookup returns CDR1 ENHRY and CDR2 SYGVKD. The CDR3 sequence is 14 residues long. The junction had 6 bases not matched to a gene; V was cut back by 10 bases and J by 1 base. The CDR3 sequence: CATSRTGGNTEAFF. As DNA, the CDR3 is TGTGCCACTTCGCGGACAGGGGGGAACACTGAAGCTTTCTTT.

This clone was counted between two and nine times. The chain is built from TRBV27 and TRBJ2-7; 8 bases agree with TRBD1. The germline gives CDR1 MNHEY, CDR2 SMNVEV (reference sequence). This CDR3 spans 12 amino acids. V gave up 8 bases and J gave up 7 bases; unmatched junction bases: 7. The CDR3 protein is CASGGQGREQYF. Written as DNA, the CDR3 is TGTGCCAGCGGCGGACAGGGCCGTGAGCAGTACTTC.

This sequence joins TRBV6-6 and TRBJ2-1, with a weak D call TRBD1 (6 bases). The CDR3 runs 15 residues. Per germline, CDR1 MNHNY and CDR2 SVGAGI (reference sequence). Trimming pared 7 bases from V and 3 bases from J, leaving 16 bases between. The CDR3 region has the DNA TGTGCCAGCACTCCCGGCGGACAGAACTACAATGAGCAGTTCTTC. This translates into CASTPGGQNYNEQFF.

This chain links TRBV5-1 with TRBJ2-1, with 15 positions matching TRBD2. J gave up 4 bases and V 4 bases, and 3 bases lay outside the gene matches. The CDR3 is made up of 16 amino acids. Germline V lookup: CDR1 SGHRS, CDR2 YFSETQ. The CDR3 loop reads CASSVGLAGGYNEQFF. CDR3 in DNA: TGCGCCAGCAGCGTAGGACTAGCGGGGGGGTACAATGAGCAGTTCTTC.

The chain carries TRBV11-2 and TRBJ2-7, with 13 bases that match TRBD2. The CDR3 runs 15 residues. CDR1 is SGHAT, CDR2 FQNNGV, per germline. J gave up 2 bases and V 3 bases, and 1 base lay outside the gene matches. The CDR3 reads CASSFGLAGAYEQYF. The CDR3, as DNA: TGTGCCAGCAGCTTCGGACTAGCGGGAGCCTACGAGCAGTACTTC.

The chain carries TRBV27 and TRBJ1-5; no clear D gene. CDR1 MNHEY and CDR2 SMNVEV come from the germline V gene (reference sequence). This CDR3 contains 15 residues. The V and J ends lost 4 bases and 4 bases respectively, with 14 bases between them. Here the CDR3 reads CASSSRALPNQPQHF. In nucleotides, the CDR3 is TGTGCCAGCAGTTCCCGGGCCTTACCGAATCAGCCCCAGCATTTT.

This sequence joins TRBV6-1 and TRBJ2-3; no reliable D call. Trimming removed 4 bases at V and 5 bases at J, with 4 bases between. The CDR3 is 11 amino acids. The V gene's germline CDR1 is MNHNS and CDR2 SASEGT. CDR3 nucleotide sequence: TGTGCCAGCAGTGCGATAGATACGCAGTATTTT. Its translation is CASSAIDTQYF.

The chain recombines TRBV7-8 with TRBJ2-3; D is possibly TRBD2 (6 bases). This CDR3 comprises 16 residues. The V and J ends lost 5 bases and 5 bases respectively, with 20 bases between them. From germline, CDR1 is SGHVS and CDR2 FQNEAQ. This chain's CDR3 is CASSPAGSRPVDTQYF. DNA of the CDR3: TGTGCCAGCAGCCCAGCGGGCAGCAGGCCAGTAGATACGCAGTATTTT.

The rearrangement links TRBV27 to TRBJ1-1; 7 bases are a match to TRBD1. In germline, CDR1 is MNHEY, CDR2 SMNVEV (reference sequence). J lost 2 bases, V lost 5 bases, and 11 bases had no gene match. The CDR3 contains 16 residues. The CDR3: CASSVNFDRANTEAFF. DNA of the CDR3: TGTGCCAGCAGTGTTAACTTCGACAGGGCCAACACTGAAGCTTTCTTT.

The chain has TRBV5-4 and TRBJ1-3; 7 nucleotides line up with TRBD1. Germline lookup yields CDR1 SGHNT and CDR2 YYREEE (reference sequence). This CDR3 contains 14 residues. Trimming removed 4 bases from V and 2 bases from J; junction bases left unmatched: 3. This CDR3 is CASSQTGPGNTIYF. CDR3 DNA sequence: TGTGCCAGCAGCCAGACAGGGCCTGGAAACACCATATATTTT. Looking up the rest from reference TRBV5-4 and TRBJ1-3 gives the full variable domain: ETGVTQSPTHLIKTRGQQVTLRCSSQSGHNTVSWYQQALGQGPQFIFQYYREEENGRGNFPPRFSGLQFPNYSSELNVNALELDDSALYLCASSQTGPGNTIYFGEGSWLTVV.

The CDR3 DNA sequence: TGTGCCAGCAGTTACTCAGGGCGCCAAGAGACCCAGTACTTC. It encodes CASSYSGRQETQYF. V is TRBV6-6 and J is TRBJ2-5; D is undetermined. Germline V lookup: CDR1 MNHNY, CDR2 SVGAGI (reference sequence). This CDR3 contains 14 residues. The ends were cut back, 0 bases at V and 1 base at J, with 6 bases in the middle.

V and J are TRBV7-9 and TRBJ2-2; tentative D call: TRBD1 (6 bases). The V and J ends lost 1 base and 7 bases respectively, with 10 bases between them. The CDR3 is 14 amino acids. Per the germline V gene, CDR1 is SEHNR and CDR2 is FQNEAQ (reference sequence). Written as DNA, the CDR3 is TGTGCCAGCAGCTTAGTACAGGGCCACGGGGAGCTGTTTTTT. Its protein is CASSLVQGHGELFF.